This record concerns one T cell receptor beta chain sequence. The target antigen is unknown. Here the gene names and germline are mouse. The read halts 4 residues ahead of the CDR3 end, with the missing end drawn from the germline J gene. CDR3 length equals 15 residues. CDR1 LGHNA and CDR2 YNLKQL come from the germline V gene (reference sequence). V dropped 0 bases and J dropped 1 base, with 9 bases sitting between them. In each case, RNA was isolated and then reverse transcribed into cDNA as the sequencing template. Assay: immunoSEQ multiplex PCR; the TCRdb copy retains only in-frame clones and omits some. The sample was found to contain about 270,000 clones, and every one recurs. This entry comes from a study of CD8+ T cells in alopecia areata. Study-wide results and caveats: Between patients, shared TCR sequences were less clear than in mice. This was possibly due in part to HLA diversity in the patient population.

It was with CD4, CD8alpha, NKG2D, NKG2ACE and other markers that pooled cutaneous lymph node cells were sorted. The chain recombines TRBV5 with TRBJ1-1, with D perhaps matching TRBD1 (6 bases). Sequenced input: CD4+ T cells sorted from a lymph node. The source of this sequence is a C3H/HeJ mouse with alopecia areata. The mice in this strain carry MHC haplotype H2-k. This CDR3 reads CASSQDSGENTEVFF. The part of the CDR3 DNA that was read is TGTGCCAGCAGCCAAGATTCAGGGGAAAACACA.